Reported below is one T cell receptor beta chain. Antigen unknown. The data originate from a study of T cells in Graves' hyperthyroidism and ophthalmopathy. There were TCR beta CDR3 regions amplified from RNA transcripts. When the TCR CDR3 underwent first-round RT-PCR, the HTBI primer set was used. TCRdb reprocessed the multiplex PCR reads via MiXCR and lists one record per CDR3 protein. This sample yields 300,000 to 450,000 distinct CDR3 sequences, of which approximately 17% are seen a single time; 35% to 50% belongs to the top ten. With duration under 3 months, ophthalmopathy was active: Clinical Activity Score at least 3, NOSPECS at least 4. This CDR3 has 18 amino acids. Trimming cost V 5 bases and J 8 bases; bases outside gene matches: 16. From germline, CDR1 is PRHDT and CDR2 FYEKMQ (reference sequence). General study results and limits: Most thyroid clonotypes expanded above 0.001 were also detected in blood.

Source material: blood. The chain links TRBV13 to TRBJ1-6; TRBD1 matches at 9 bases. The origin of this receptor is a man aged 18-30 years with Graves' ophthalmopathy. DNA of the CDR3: TGTGCCAGCAGCGACGGGACAGGGAATAGGGAATCGGATTCACCCCTCCACTTT. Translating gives CASSDGTGNRESDSPLHF. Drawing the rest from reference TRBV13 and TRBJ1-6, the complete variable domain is AAGVIQSPRHLIKEKRETATLKCYPIPRHDTVYWYQQGPGQDPQFLISFYEKMQSDKGSIPDRFSAQQFSDYHSELNMSSLELGDSALYFCASSDGTGNRESDSPLHFGNGTRLTVT.